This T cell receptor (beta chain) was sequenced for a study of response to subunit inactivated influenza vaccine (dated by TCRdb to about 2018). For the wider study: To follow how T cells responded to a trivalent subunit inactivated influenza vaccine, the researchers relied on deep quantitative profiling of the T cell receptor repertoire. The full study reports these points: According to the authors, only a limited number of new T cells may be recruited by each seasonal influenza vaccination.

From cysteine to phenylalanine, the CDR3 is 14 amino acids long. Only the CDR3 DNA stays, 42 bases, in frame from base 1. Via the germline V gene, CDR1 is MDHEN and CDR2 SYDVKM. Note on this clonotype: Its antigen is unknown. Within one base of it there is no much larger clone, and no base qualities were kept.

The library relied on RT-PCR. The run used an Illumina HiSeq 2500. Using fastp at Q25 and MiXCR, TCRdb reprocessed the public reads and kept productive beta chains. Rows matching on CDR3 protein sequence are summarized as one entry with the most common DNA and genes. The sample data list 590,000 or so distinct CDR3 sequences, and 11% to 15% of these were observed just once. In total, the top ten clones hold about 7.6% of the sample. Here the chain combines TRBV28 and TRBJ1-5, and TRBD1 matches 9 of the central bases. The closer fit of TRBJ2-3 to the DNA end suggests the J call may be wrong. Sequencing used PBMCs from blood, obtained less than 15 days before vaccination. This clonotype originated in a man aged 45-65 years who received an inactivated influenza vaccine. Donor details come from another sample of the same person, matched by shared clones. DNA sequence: TGTGCCAGCAGACAGGGACAGGGCGGTCAGCCCCAGTATTTT. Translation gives CASRQGQGGQPQYF.